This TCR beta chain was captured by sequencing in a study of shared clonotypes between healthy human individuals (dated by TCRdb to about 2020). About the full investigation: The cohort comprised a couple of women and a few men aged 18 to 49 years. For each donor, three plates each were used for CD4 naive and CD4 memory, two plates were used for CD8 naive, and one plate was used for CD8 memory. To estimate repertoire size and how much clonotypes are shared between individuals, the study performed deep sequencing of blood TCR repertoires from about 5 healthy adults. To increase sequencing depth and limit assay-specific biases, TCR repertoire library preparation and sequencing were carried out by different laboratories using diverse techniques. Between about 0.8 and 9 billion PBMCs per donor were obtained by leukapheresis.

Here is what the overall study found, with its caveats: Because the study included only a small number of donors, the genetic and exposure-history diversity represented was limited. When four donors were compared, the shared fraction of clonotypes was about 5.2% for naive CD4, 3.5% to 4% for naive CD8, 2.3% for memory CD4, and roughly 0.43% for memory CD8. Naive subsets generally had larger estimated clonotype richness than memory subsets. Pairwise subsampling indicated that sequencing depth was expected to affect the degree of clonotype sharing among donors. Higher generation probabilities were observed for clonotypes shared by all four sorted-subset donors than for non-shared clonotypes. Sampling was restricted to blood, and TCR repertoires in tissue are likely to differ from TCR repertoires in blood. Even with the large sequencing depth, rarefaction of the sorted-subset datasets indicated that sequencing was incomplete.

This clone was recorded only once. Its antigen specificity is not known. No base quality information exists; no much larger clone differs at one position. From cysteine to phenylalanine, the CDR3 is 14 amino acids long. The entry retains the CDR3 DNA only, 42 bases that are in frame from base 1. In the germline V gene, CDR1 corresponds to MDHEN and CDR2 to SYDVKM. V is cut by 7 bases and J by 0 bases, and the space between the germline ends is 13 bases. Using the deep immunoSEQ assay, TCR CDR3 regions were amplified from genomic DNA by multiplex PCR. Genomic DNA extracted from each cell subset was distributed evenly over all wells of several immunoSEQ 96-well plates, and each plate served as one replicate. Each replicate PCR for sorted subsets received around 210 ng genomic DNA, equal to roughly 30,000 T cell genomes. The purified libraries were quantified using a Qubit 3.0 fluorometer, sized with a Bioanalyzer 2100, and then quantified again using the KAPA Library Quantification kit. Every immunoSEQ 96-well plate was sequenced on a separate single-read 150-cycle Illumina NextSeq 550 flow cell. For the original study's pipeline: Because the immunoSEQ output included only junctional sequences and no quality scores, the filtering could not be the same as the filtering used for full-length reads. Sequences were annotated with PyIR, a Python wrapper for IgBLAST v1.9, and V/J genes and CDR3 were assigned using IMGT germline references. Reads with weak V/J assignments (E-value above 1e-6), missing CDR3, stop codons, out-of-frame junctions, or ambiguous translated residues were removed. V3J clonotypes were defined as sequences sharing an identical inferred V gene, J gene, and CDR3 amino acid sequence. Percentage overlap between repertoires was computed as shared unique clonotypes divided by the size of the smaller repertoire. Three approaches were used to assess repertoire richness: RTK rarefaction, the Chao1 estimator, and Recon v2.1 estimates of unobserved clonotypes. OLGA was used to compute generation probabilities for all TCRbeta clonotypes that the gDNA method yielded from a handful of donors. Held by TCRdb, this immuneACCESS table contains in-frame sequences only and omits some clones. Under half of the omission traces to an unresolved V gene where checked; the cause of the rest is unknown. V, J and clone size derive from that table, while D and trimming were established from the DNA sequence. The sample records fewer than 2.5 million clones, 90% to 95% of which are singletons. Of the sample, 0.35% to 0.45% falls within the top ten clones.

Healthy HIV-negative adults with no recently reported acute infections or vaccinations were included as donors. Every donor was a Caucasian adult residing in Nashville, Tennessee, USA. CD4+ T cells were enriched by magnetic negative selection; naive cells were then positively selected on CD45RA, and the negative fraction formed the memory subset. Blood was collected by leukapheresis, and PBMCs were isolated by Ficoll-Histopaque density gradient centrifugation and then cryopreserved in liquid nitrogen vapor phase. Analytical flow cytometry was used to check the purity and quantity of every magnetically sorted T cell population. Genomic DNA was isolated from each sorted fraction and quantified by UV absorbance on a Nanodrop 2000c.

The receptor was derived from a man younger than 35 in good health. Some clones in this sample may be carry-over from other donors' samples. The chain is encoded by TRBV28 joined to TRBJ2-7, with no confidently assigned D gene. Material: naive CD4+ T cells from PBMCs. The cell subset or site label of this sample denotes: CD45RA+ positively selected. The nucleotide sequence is TGTGCCAGCACCCACGGGCGAAGCTCCTACGAGCAGTACTTC. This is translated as CASTHGRSSYEQYF.